These T cell receptor beta chains were read from a single sample in a study of blood T cells in healthy people across ages. TCRdb reprocessed the 5' RACE reads via MiXCR and lists one record per CDR3 protein. The data contain over 1,500,000 distinct CDR3 sequences, roughly 52% of them singletons. Sample: blood. The receptors derive from a middle-aged woman in good health. The CDR3 runs from the conserved cysteine through the conserved F or W. Fields, in order: V gene, clone size, J gene, D gene, CDR3 protein, CDR3 DNA. The D gene is left open where the match is weak. A row's size may be missing; if present it is once, few, many or a size class.

V: TRBV4-3; size: NA; J: TRBJ2-5; D: NA; CDR3: CASSRTNGNPQETQYF; DNA: TGCGCCAGCAGCCGGACAAACGGGAACCCTCAAGAGACCCAGTACTTC
V: TRBV28; size: NA; J: TRBJ1-2; D: NA; CDR3: CASSLVGTPGYGYTF; DNA: TGTGCCAGCAGTTTAGTTGGTACCCCAGGGTATGGCTACACCTTC
V: TRBV6-5; size: few; J: TRBJ2-7; D: TRBD1; CDR3: CASTVAIQGAFYEQYF; DNA: TGTGCCAGCACGGTTGCGATACAGGGGGCATTCTACGAGCAGTACTTC
V: TRBV6-1; size: NA; J: TRBJ2-7; D: NA; CDR3: CASSEMGAYEQYF; DNA: TGTGCCAGCAGTGAGATGGGGGCCTACGAGCAGTACTTC
V: TRBV7-9; size: few; J: TRBJ2-7; D: TRBD1; CDR3: CASSLRTGDSSYEQYF; DNA: TGTGCCAGCAGCTTAAGAACAGGGGATAGCTCCTACGAGCAGTACTTC
V: TRBV9; size: few; J: TRBJ2-1; D: TRBD1; CDR3: CASSVEGTAYNEQFF; DNA: TGTGCCAGCAGCGTAGAAGGGACAGCTTACAATGAGCAGTTCTTC
V: TRBV20-1; size: NA; J: TRBJ2-3; D: TRBD2; CDR3: CSARGLVVVRASTDTQYF; DNA: TGCAGTGCTCGGGGACTAGTCGTGGTGAGGGCTAGCACAGATACGCAGTATTTT
V: TRBV5-1; size: few; J: TRBJ2-5; D: NA; CDR3: CASSADNRLLETQYF; DNA: TGCGCCAGCAGCGCGGATAACAGACTCCTAGAGACCCAGTACTTC
V: TRBV6-1; size: NA; J: TRBJ1-1; D: NA; CDR3: CASSVLRGGEAFF; DNA: TGTGCCAGCAGCGTCTTGAGGGGAGGGGAAGCTTTCTTT
V: TRBV12-3/TRBV12-4; size: few; J: TRBJ2-3; D: NA; CDR3: CASSLNVGVADTQYF; DNA: TGTGCCAGCAGCCTCAACGTTGGAGTAGCAGATACGCAGTATTTT
V: TRBV20-1; size: NA; J: TRBJ1-2; D: TRBD1; CDR3: CSARDHTLGQGEDYGYTF; DNA: TGCAGTGCTAGAGATCATACCTTGGGACAGGGGGAGGACTATGGCTACACCTTC
V: TRBV27; size: few; J: TRBJ2-3; D: NA; CDR3: CASSSVLAGTDTQYF; DNA: TGTGCCAGCAGTTCGGTACTAGCAGGCACAGATACGCAGTATTTT
V: TRBV7-9; size: few; J: TRBJ1-2; D: TRBD1; CDR3: CASSSLPGQGAHRGYTF; DNA: TGTGCCAGCAGCTCATTGCCGGGACAGGGGGCGCATCGGGGCTACACCTTC
V: TRBV11-1; size: NA; J: TRBJ2-1; D: NA; CDR3: CASSVQDSSYNEQFF; DNA: TGTGCCAGCAGCGTACAGGACAGCTCCTACAATGAGCAGTTCTTC
V: TRBV2; size: NA; J: TRBJ2-7; D: NA; CDR3: CASKGQAALGEQYF; DNA: TGTGCCAGCAAGGGGCAGGCAGCCCTAGGCGAGCAGTACTTC
V: TRBV6-5; size: few; J: TRBJ2-5; D: NA; CDR3: CASSHVSAGQETQYF; DNA: TGTGCCAGCAGCCACGTCTCGGCGGGACAAGAGACCCAGTACTTC
V: TRBV5-1; size: few; J: TRBJ2-5; D: NA; CDR3: CATREGQPTPETQYF; DNA: TGCGCCACCAGGGAAGGACAGCCAACTCCAGAGACCCAGTACTTC
V: TRBV20-1; size: NA; J: TRBJ1-2; D: NA; CDR3: CSARDGGTPYYGYTF; DNA: TGCAGTGCTAGAGATGGAGGAACTCCCTACTATGGCTACACCTTC
V: TRBV6-5; size: few; J: TRBJ2-5; D: TRBD2; CDR3: CASSYSNAGGRETQYF; DNA: TGTGCCAGCAGTTACTCGAATGCGGGGGGACGTGAGACCCAGTACTTC
V: TRBV28; size: many; J: TRBJ2-7; D: NA; CDR3: CASSSPGTASYEQYF; DNA: TGTGCCAGCAGCTCGCCCGGGACCGCCTCCTACGAGCAGTACTTC
V: TRBV12-5; size: few; J: TRBJ2-1; D: TRBD2; CDR3: CASGLVRELAGHNEQFF; DNA: TGTGCTAGTGGTTTGGTAAGAGAACTAGCGGGGCACAATGAGCAGTTCTTC
V: TRBV5-1; size: NA; J: TRBJ2-3; D: NA; CDR3: CASSLILGVDTQYF; DNA: TGCGCCAGCAGCTTGATCTTGGGAGTGGATACGCAGTATTTT
V: TRBV29-1; size: once; J: TRBJ1-2; D: NA; CDR3: CSAETGFNYGYTF; DNA: TGCAGCGCCGAGACAGGTTTTAACTATGGCTACACCTTC
V: TRBV9; size: many; J: TRBJ2-1; D: NA; CDR3: CASSPRGRNEQFF; DNA: TGTGCCAGCAGCCCCCGGGGTCGGAATGAGCAGTTCTTC
V: TRBV27; size: few; J: TRBJ2-7; D: TRBD1; CDR3: CASSSGGTGAYEQYF; DNA: TGTGCCAGCAGTTCTGGAGGGACAGGAGCCTACGAGCAGTACTTC
V: TRBV29-1; size: few; J: TRBJ2-1; D: TRBD2; CDR3: CSVRLAGGPQNEQFF; DNA: TGCAGCGTCCGACTAGCGGGGGGCCCCCAGAATGAGCAGTTCTTC
V: TRBV5-6; size: NA; J: TRBJ2-5; D: NA; CDR3: CASSAAGQHQETQYF; DNA: TGTGCCAGCAGCGCCGCGGGACAGCACCAAGAGACCCAGTACTTC
V: TRBV4-3; size: NA; J: TRBJ1-2; D: TRBD1; CDR3: CASSLITGTGGGYTF; DNA: TGCGCCAGCAGCCTAATTACCGGGACAGGGGGAGGCTACACCTTC
V: TRBV4-3; size: NA; J: TRBJ2-3; D: TRBD2; CDR3: CASSQDQGLTPSLPGEDTQYF; DNA: TGCGCCAGCAGCCAAGATCAGGGACTAACCCCCTCGCTACCCGGGGAAGATACGCAGTATTTT
V: TRBV11-2; size: few; J: TRBJ2-5; D: TRBD1; CDR3: CASSLDPGQGETQYF; DNA: TGTGCCAGCAGCTTGGACCCCGGACAGGGAGAGACCCAGTACTTC
V: TRBV4-1; size: NA; J: TRBJ2-5; D: TRBD1; CDR3: CASSQEHGGTGFGETQYF; DNA: TGCGCCAGCAGCCAGGAGCATGGAGGGACAGGGTTTGGAGAGACCCAGTACTTC
V: TRBV29-1; size: few; J: TRBJ1-1; D: NA; CDR3: CSVDTGFTEAFF; DNA: TGCAGCGTTGATACGGGATTCACTGAAGCTTTCTTT
V: TRBV7-8; size: NA; J: TRBJ2-3; D: TRBD2; CDR3: CASSRSGGPTDTQYF; DNA: TGTGCCAGCAGCCGAAGCGGGGGGCCCACAGATACGCAGTATTTT
V: TRBV5-1; size: few; J: TRBJ1-1; D: TRBD1; CDR3: CASSSGTGVLDTEAFF; DNA: TGCGCCAGCAGCTCCGGGACAGGGGTTTTGGACACTGAAGCTTTCTTT